This T cell receptor (beta chain) was sequenced during a study of CD8+ T cells in alopecia areata. CDR1 and CDR2 (germline): SGHRS, YFSETQ. This CDR3 is 14 amino acids long. The ends were cut back, 4 bases at V and 2 bases at J, with 12 bases in the middle. RNA extraction and reverse transcription yielded cDNA as sequencing template. The table came from immunoSEQ multiplex PCR; TCRdb's copy has only in-frame clones and leaves some out. This sample has about 180,000 clones, with about 63% found just once. The source is a human donor with alopecia areata. The chain links TRBV5-1 to TRBJ2-5; no reliable D call. This sample comprised CD4+ T cells sorted from blood, obtained at week 0. In nucleotides, the CDR3 is TGCGCCAGCAGCCGTACTGGAGCACAAGAGACCCAGTACTTC. Its protein product is CASSRTGAQETQYF.